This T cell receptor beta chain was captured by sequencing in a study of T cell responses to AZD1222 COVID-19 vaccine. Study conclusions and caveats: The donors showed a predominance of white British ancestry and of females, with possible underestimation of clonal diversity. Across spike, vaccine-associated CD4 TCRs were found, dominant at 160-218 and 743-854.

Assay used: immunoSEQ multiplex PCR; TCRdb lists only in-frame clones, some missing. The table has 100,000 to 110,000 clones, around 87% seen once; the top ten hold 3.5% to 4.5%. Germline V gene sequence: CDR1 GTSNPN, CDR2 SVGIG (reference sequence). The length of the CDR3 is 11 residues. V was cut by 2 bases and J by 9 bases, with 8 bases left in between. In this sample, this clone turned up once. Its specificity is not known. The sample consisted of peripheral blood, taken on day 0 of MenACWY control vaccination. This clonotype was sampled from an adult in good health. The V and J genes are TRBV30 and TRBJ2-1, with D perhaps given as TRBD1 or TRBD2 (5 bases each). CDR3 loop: CAWSRGSEQFF. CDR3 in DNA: TGTGCCTGGAGTCGGGGCAGTGAGCAGTTCTTC.